These T cell receptor beta chains were read from a single sample in a study of blood T cell repertoires in COVID-19. Generated by immunoSEQ multiplex PCR, the TCRdb table keeps only in-frame clones and is missing some. The sample lists 250,000 to 400,000 clones, 90% seen once, with 2% to 3% in the top ten. The sample comprised PBMCs or T cells enriched from blood (not recorded which). The source of these receptors is a man aged 55 to 70 who had recovered from COVID-19. Both conserved end residues are part of each CDR3. A D gene is named only where the DNA matches it firmly. Part of the rows lack a size; the others show once, few, many or a class for expanded clones.

j_call clone_size d_call v_call cdr3_nt cdr3_aa
TRBJ1-5 . . TRBV6-2/TRBV6-3 TGTGCCAGCAGCTCCATGTCGGGGATGGGGCAGCCCCAGCATTTT CASSSMSGMGQPQHF
TRBJ1-2 . TRBD1 TRBV7-9 TGTGCCAGCAGAGCCGGGGGGACAGGGTATGGCTACACCTTC CASRAGGTGYGYTF
TRBJ1-2 . . TRBV5-4 TGTGCCAGCAGCCCATCCGAGCGGGGCGCTCGGCCCTCTGGCTACACCTTC CASSPSERGARPSGYTF
TRBJ2-2 . TRBD2 TRBV5-4 TGTGCCAGCACCTCCGGGACTAGCGGCACCGGGGAGCTGTTTTTT CASTSGTSGTGELFF
TRBJ2-5 . TRBD2 TRBV2 TGTGCCAGCAGTAGGGGACTAGCGGGGGTTGAGACCCAGTACTTC CASSRGLAGVETQYF
TRBJ1-5 few . TRBV10-2 TGCGCCAGCAGTGAGCAGGGTTTGCGGAATCAGCCCCAGCATTTT CASSEQGLRNQPQHF
TRBJ1-5 . . TRBV5-8 TGTGCCAGCAGCTTGGCCGTGGCAGGGGATCAGCCCCAGCATTTT CASSLAVAGDQPQHF
TRBJ2-1 . . TRBV7-6 TGTGCCAGCAGTTCTAGCGCTGTTGAGCAGTTCTTC CASSSSAVEQFF
TRBJ1-2 . . TRBV6-5 TGTGCCAGCAGTTACTCTGGAACAGGCGACTATGGCTACACCTTC CASSYSGTGDYGYTF
TRBJ2-3 . TRBD2 TRBV7-6 TGTGCCAGCAGCCGAGACAGTTTCCGGGACGCGCGGGAGGGCCGGAGTGATACGCAGTATTTT CASSRDSFRDAREGRSDTQYF